The 32 T cell receptor beta chains given below trace back to one sample, sequenced in a study of neurological immune-mediated disorders. Time point specified: technical triplicate 3. TCRdb reprocessed the 5' RACE reads with MiXCR, giving one entry per CDR3 protein. Of some 47,000 distinct CDR3 sequences in the sample, 20% to 25% were seen once. Sequences were obtained from PBMCs. These receptors originate from a man between 60 and 75 years old with HTLV-1-associated myelopathy (HAM/TSP).

This clonotype has a count of ten or more. This CDR3 reads CASSGPSRAGGGEQYF. Written as DNA, the CDR3 is TGTGCCAGCAGCGGACCCTCAAGGGCGGGAGGGGGCGAGCAGTACTTC. The chain is built from TRBV3-1 and TRBJ2-7; TRBD2 aligns across 9 bases. Germline CDR1 is LGHDT and CDR2 is YNNKEL (reference sequence). V was pared by 5 bases and J by 6 bases, with 14 bases of the junction left unmatched. The CDR3 has 16 amino acids.

The chain is built from TRBV27 and TRBJ2-1, with D possibly being TRBD2 (6 bases). V was shortened by 0 bases and J by 0 bases, with 9 bases between the two germline ends. CDR3 length equals 16 residues. Germline V gene sequence: CDR1 MNHEY, CDR2 SMNVEV (reference sequence). CDR3 sequence reads: CASSLSRRDSYNEQFF. DNA of the CDR3: TGTGCCAGCAGTTTATCCCGGCGGGACTCCTACAATGAGCAGTTCTTC.

In its sample, this clonotype was seen many times. The V call is TRBV4-2, the J call TRBJ2-7; D uncertain. The CDR3 is 16 residues long. In germline, CDR1 is LGHNA, CDR2 YNFKEQ. V was shortened by 1 base and J by 1 base, with 14 bases between the two germline ends. CDR3 nucleotides: TGTGCCAGCAGCCAAGGCCCATTGAAAAATTCCTACGAGCAGTACTTC. As protein: CASSQGPLKNSYEQYF.

This clonotype has ten or more counts. The chain couples TRBV5-1 to TRBJ1-1; possible D gene TRBD1, 6 bases. Trimming removed 1 base from V and 1 base from J, with 11 bases in between. Germline CDR1 is SGHRS and CDR2 is YFSETQ. The CDR3 consists of 15 residues. The CDR3 is CASSLNGDTNTEAFF. CDR3 nucleotide sequence: TGCGCCAGCAGCTTGAATGGGGACACGAACACTGAAGCTTTCTTT.

This clonotype counts as medium-sized. The V call is TRBV25-1, the J call TRBJ2-5, with D unresolved. In germline, CDR1 is MGHDK, CDR2 SYGVNS. The V gene lost 4 bases and the J gene lost 1 base, with 10 bases spanning the gap. The CDR3 totals 14 residues. The DNA for the CDR3 is TGTGCCAGCAGTGGGTCCCAGGTCCAAGAGACCCAGTACTTC. Translated, it gives CASSGSQVQETQYF.

The chain is built from TRBV20-1 and TRBJ2-3; the D gene could be TRBD1 or TRBD2 (5 bases each). The CDR3 is made up of 19 amino acids. Looked up from germline, CDR1 is DFQATT and CDR2 is SNEGSKA (reference sequence). V was cut by 5 bases and J by 5 bases, with 32 bases left in between. The CDR3 nucleotides read TGCAGTGCTGCTCCGGGACCCCAACACACGAATTCAAAAAGAGATACGCAGTATTTT. Encoded protein: CSAAPGPQHTNSKRDTQYF.

This clonotype appeared a single time. This CDR3 reads CASSWGDIYEQYF. CDR3 in DNA: TGTGCCAGCAGCTGGGGGGATATCTACGAGCAGTACTTC. This chain links TRBV12-3 or TRBV12-4 with TRBJ2-7; D perhaps matches TRBD2 (6 bases). V was trimmed by 6 bases and J by 3 bases, leaving 12 bases between them. This CDR3 region has 13 residues.

In this sample, this clonotype turned up many times. The chain combines TRBV6-1 with TRBJ1-2; D call uncertain. Trimming pared 6 bases from V and 8 bases from J, leaving 10 bases between. Looked up from germline, CDR1 is MNHNS and CDR2 is SASEGT. The CDR3 is 11 amino acids. CDR3 residues: CASSHNEGYTF. The CDR3 DNA follows: TGTGCCAGCAGCCACAACGAAGGCTACACCTTC.

The rearrangement uses TRBV6-1 and TRBJ2-4, with TRBD1 as a possible D gene (6 bases). CDR3 length: 13 amino acids. V lost 8 bases and J lost 6, with 14 bases in between. The V gene's germline CDR1 is MNHNS and CDR2 SASEGT. The DNA of the CDR3 is TGTGCCAGCTCCAAGGGGGAACCAAACATTCAGTACTTC. Translated, it gives CASSKGEPNIQYF.

The sample holds many counts of this clonotype. The chain combines TRBV28 with TRBJ2-2; 8 bases align to TRBD2. CDR3 length: 15 residues. Germline values: CDR1 MDHEN, CDR2 SYDVKM. The junction had 5 bases not matched to a gene; V was cut back by 2 bases and J by 6 bases. This chain's CDR3 is CASSLVSSGAGELFF. The CDR3 region has the DNA TGTGCCAGCAGTTTAGTTAGTAGCGGGGCCGGGGAGCTGTTTTTT.

This clonotype was seen repeatedly, ten times or more. The V and J genes are TRBV3-1 and TRBJ2-7; the match to TRBD2 covers 11 bases. This CDR3 contains 15 residues. Germline V gene data show CDR1 as LGHDT and CDR2 as YNNKEL (reference sequence). V lost 5 bases, J lost 2 bases, and 5 bases stayed unmatched. The DNA for the CDR3 is TGTGCCAGCAGCAAGGGACTAGCGGAAGCCTACGAGCAGTACTTC. This encodes CASSKGLAEAYEQYF.

This clonotype came up many times. V and J are TRBV27 and TRBJ2-2; D is unclear. V dropped 4 bases and J dropped 2 bases, with 8 bases sitting between them. This CDR3 contains 14 residues. Per the germline V gene, CDR1 is MNHEY and CDR2 is SMNVEV (reference sequence). CDR3 nucleotide sequence: TGTGCCAGCAGTTCGGCCCTCAACACCGGGGAGCTGTTTTTT. Translation gives CASSSALNTGELFF.

A few counts support this clonotype. This chain uses TRBV12-5 with TRBJ2-1; 10 nucleotides align to TRBD2. The germline CDR1 and CDR2 sequences are LGHNT and FRNRAP. CDR3 length equals 16 residues. V gave up 0 bases and J gave up 3 bases; unmatched junction bases: 2. CDR3 loop: CASGLVLAGFYNEQFF. The CDR3 DNA follows: TGTGCTAGTGGTTTGGTACTAGCGGGGTTCTACAATGAGCAGTTCTTC.

This clonotype showed up many times. The genes are TRBV11-2 and TRBJ2-3, with a possible D match to TRBD1 (6 bases). This CDR3 is built from 14 residues. V lost 5 bases to trimming and J lost 1 base, with 10 bases between them. From germline, CDR1 is SGHAT and CDR2 FQNNGV. CDR3 sequence: CASSPGVRTDTQYF. For the CDR3, the DNA is TGTGCCAGCAGCCCAGGGGTTCGCACAGATACGCAGTATTTT.

The sample holds many counts of this clonotype. The chain links TRBV7-8 to TRBJ2-4, with 7 bases aligning to TRBD2. The CDR3 has 13 residues. Germline assignment: CDR1 SGHVS and CDR2 FQNEAQ. Losses at the gene ends were 5 bases for V and 8 bases for J; bases not matched to a gene: 6. CDR3: CASSPPGGYIQYF. The CDR3, as DNA: TGTGCCAGCAGCCCCCCCGGGGGGTACATTCAGTACTTC.

This clonotype was observed at least ten times. The rearrangement links TRBV5-1 to TRBJ1-5; D call uncertain. Trimming removed 5 bases at V and 0 bases at J, with 6 bases between. The germline CDR1 and CDR2 sequences are SGHRS and YFSETQ. CDR3 length equals 13 residues. The DNA for the CDR3 is TGCGCCAGCAGTCGCGATAGCAATCAGCCCCAGCATTTT. This translates into CASSRDSNQPQHF. Full variable domain (rest looked up from reference TRBV5-1 and TRBJ1-5): KAGVTQTPRYLIKTRGQQVTLSCSPISGHRSVSWYQQTPGQGLQFLFEYFSETQRNKGNFPGRFSGRQFSNSRSEMNVSTLELGDSALYLCASSRDSNQPQHFGDGTRLSIL.

This clonotype was recorded at least ten times. CDR3 sequence (DNA): TGCAGTGCTAGAGATCAGCGGAACACCGGGGAGCTGTTTTTT. It translates to CSARDQRNTGELFF. The chain has TRBV20-1 and TRBJ2-2; D remains unclear. Between the trimmed V and J ends, which lost 0 bases and 1 base, there was a span of 6 bases. The CDR3 loop spans 14 amino acids. Germline loops: CDR1 DFQATT, CDR2 SNEGSKA (reference sequence).

The rearrangement uses TRBV20-1 and TRBJ2-3, with 7 positions matching TRBD2. This CDR3 contains 16 residues. CDR1 is DFQATT and CDR2 is SNEGSKA in the germline V gene (reference sequence). After removal of 0 bases from V and 3 bases from J, the junction contained 9 bases not matched to a gene. CDR3 in DNA: TGCAGTGCTAGAGAGTTGTGGCGGGAGAGAACAGATACGCAGTATTTT. Encoded protein: CSARELWRERTDTQYF.

This clonotype was detected ten times or more. As DNA, the CDR3 is TGTGCCACCAGTGATTCAGTTCTATCCCGCACAGATACGCAGTATTTT. Protein sequence: CATSDSVLSRTDTQYF. V is TRBV24-1 and J is TRBJ2-3; D unresolved. The CDR3 is 16 amino acids. Trimming removed 2 bases from V and 1 base from J, with 12 bases in between. Germline-derived CDR1 and CDR2 are KGHDR and SFDVKD.

This clonotype has at least ten counts. This chain links TRBV20-1 with TRBJ1-2; D unclear. Germline V CDR1 and CDR2: DFQATT, SNEGSKA (reference sequence). V lost 0 bases and J lost 2, with 7 bases in between. This CDR3 spans 13 amino acids. Here the CDR3 DNA reads TGCAGTGCTAGAGACAGTGTGAACTATGGCTACACCTTC. It is translated as CSARDSVNYGYTF.

A word on this clonotype: A junction end diverges from the germline sequence, so it may reflect a read error. This chain joins TRBV19 and TRBJ1-2; D is uncertain. The CDR3 covers 13 residues. Germline lookup yields CDR1 LNHDA and CDR2 SQIVND (reference sequence). Written as DNA, the CDR3 is TGTGTCAGTATGTCGCGTGGGAACTATGGCTACACCTTC. Translation: CVSMSRGNYGYTF.

The sample holds many counts of this clonotype. This chain uses TRBV7-9 with TRBJ1-3; D gene ambiguous. Looked up from germline, CDR1 is SEHNR and CDR2 is FQNEAQ (reference sequence). V was shortened by 7 bases and J by 0 bases, with 10 bases between the two germline ends. This CDR3 region has 14 residues. The CDR3 nucleotides are TGTGCCAGCACCCTATCAATCTCTGGAAACACCATATATTTT. Protein: CASTLSISGNTIYF.

At least ten counts were recorded for this clonotype. The chain couples TRBV12-3 or TRBV12-4 to TRBJ2-7; weak D call: TRBD2 (6 bases). The V and J ends lost 7 bases and 6 bases respectively, with 16 bases between them. The CDR3 contains 13 residues. CDR3 bases: TGTGCCAGCAAGGAATTGCGAGCGGGCGAGCAGTACTTC. This translates into CASKELRAGEQYF.

In its sample, this clonotype was seen many times. This chain joins TRBV12-3 or TRBV12-4 and TRBJ1-4, with D uncertain. This CDR3 contains 15 residues. Trimming took 0 bases from V and 0 from J, leaving 5 bases between them. The CDR3 loop reads CASSLAGTTNEKLFF. CDR3 DNA sequence: TGTGCCAGCAGTTTAGCGGGCACAACTAATGAAAAACTGTTTTTT.

The table lists this clonotype with a few counts. This sequence joins TRBV18 and TRBJ2-1, with D hard to call. CDR3 length equals 15 residues. The germline CDR1 and CDR2 sequences are KGHSH and LQKENI. V was shortened by 2 bases and J by 0 bases, with 8 bases between the two germline ends. DNA for the CDR3: TGTGCCAGCTCACCAGTGGCCAGCTCCTACAATGAGCAGTTCTTC. This encodes CASSPVASSYNEQFF.

This clonotype was picked up many times. The chain links TRBV20-1 to TRBJ2-1, with 8 bases fitting TRBD1. CDR3 size: 16 residues. The ends lost 6 bases at V and 1 base at J; junction bases unmatched: 11. The germline gives CDR1 DFQATT, CDR2 SNEGSKA (reference sequence). Here the CDR3 reads CSAGDRSTKSYNEQFF. In nucleotides, the CDR3 is TGCAGTGCGGGGGACAGGTCTACAAAATCCTACAATGAGCAGTTCTTC.

In this sample, this clonotype turned up many times. The CDR3 coding sequence is TGTGCCAGCAAAGCACCTGACCACCTCTATAATTCACCCCTCCACTTT. Amino acid sequence: CASKAPDHLYNSPLHF. The rearrangement uses TRBV28 and TRBJ1-6; no definite D call. Trimming pared 7 bases from V and 3 bases from J, leaving 16 bases between. Germline CDR1 and CDR2: MDHEN and SYDVKM. The CDR3 runs 16 residues.

This clonotype was observed many times. The chain has TRBV3-1 and TRBJ1-2; tentative D call: TRBD1 (6 bases). Germline CDR1 LGHDT, CDR2 YNNKEL (reference sequence). V shed 5 bases and J shed 8 bases, with 15 bases lying between them. This CDR3 comprises 13 residues. The CDR3 region is CASSDQGPGGYTF. In DNA, the CDR3 is TGTGCCAGCAGCGACCAGGGGCCGGGAGGCTACACCTTC. The complete variable domain, with remaining parts taken from reference TRBV3-1 and TRBJ1-2, reads DTAVSQTPKYLVTQMGNDKSIKCEQNLGHDTMYWYKQDSKKFLKIMFSYNNKELIINETVPNRFSPKSPDKAHLNLHINSLELGDSAVYFCASSDQGPGGYTFGSGTRLTVV.

V and J are TRBV18 and TRBJ1-2; 7 nucleotides match TRBD1. CDR1 is KGHSH, CDR2 LQKENI, per germline. The CDR3 extends over 14 amino acids. With 4 bases clipped from V and 4 bases from J, the junction kept 6 bases outside the gene matches. The CDR3: CASSQGQLSYGYTF. In DNA form, the CDR3 reads TGTGCCAGCTCACAGGGACAGCTTTCCTATGGCTACACCTTC. Variable domain in full (rest from reference TRBV18 and TRBJ1-2): NAGVMQNPRHLVRRRGQEARLRCSPMKGHSHVYWYRQLPEEGLKFMVYLQKENIIDESGMPKERFSAEFPKEGPSILRIQQVVRGDSAAYFCASSQGQLSYGYTFGSGTRLTVV.

This clonotype showed up many times. The genes are TRBV28 and TRBJ2-1, with TRBD1 identical over 10 bases. This CDR3 has 15 amino acids. Trimming took 4 bases from V and 9 from J; bases not matched to a gene: 9. Germline V gene lookup returns CDR1 MDHEN and CDR2 SYDVKM. CDR3 DNA: TGTGCCAGCAGTTACCGGACAGGGGGGTTTTTTGAGCAGTTCTTC. It translates to CASSYRTGGFFEQFF.

This clonotype came up many times. V usage is TRBV20-1 and J usage is TRBJ2-1; TRBD2 is a possible D gene (5 bases). CDR3 length: 16 amino acids. Deletions cut 4 bases from V and 0 bases from J, with 16 bases between. Germline values: CDR1 DFQATT, CDR2 SNEGSKA (reference sequence). The CDR3 DNA is TGCAGTGCTACGGTTGATCGGACTGGCTCCTACAATGAGCAGTTCTTC. Its translation is CSATVDRTGSYNEQFF.

The table lists this clonotype with many counts. The chain recombines TRBV2 with TRBJ2-7; tentative D call: TRBD2 (6 bases). The CDR3 totals 15 residues. Trimming removed 2 bases at V and 2 bases at J, with 13 bases between. Per the germline V gene, CDR1 is SNHLY and CDR2 is FYNNEI. The CDR3 DNA sequence: TGTGCCAGCAGTGAAAGCGGGCAGGTAACCTACGAGCAGTACTTC. Amino acids: CASSESGQVTYEQYF.